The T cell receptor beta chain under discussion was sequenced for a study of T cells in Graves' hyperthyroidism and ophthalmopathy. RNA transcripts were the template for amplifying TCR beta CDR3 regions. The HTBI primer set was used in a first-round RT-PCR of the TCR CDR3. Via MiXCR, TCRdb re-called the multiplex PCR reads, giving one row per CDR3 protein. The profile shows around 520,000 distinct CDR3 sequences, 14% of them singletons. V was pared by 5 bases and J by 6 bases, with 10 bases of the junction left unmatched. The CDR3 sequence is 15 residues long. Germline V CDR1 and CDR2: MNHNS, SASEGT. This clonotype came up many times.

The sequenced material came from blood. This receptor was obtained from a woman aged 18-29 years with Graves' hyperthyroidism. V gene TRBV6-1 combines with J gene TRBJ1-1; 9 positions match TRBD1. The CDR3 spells CASSPVQGAKAEAFF. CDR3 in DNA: TGTGCCAGCAGTCCCGTACAGGGGGCGAAGGCTGAAGCTTTCTTT.